This is a list of T cell receptor beta chains from one sample in a study of CD8 T cells in Susac syndrome. MiXCR, applied by TCRdb to the immunoSEQ multiplex PCR reads, yields one record per CDR3 protein. The repertoire holds approximately 200,000 distinct CDR3 sequences, with 90% to 95% as singletons. Material: CD4+ T cells from PBMCs. These receptors all come from a human donor with multiple sclerosis. Each CDR3 is given with its conserved first and last residue. The D gene is left open where the match is weak. Some rows mark clone size as missing; the rest say once, few, many or name a class of expanded clone.

- - TRBJ2-6 TRBV13 TGTGCCAGCAGTGGGACCGCCAACTCTGGGGCCAACGTCCTGACTTTC CASSGTANSGANVLTF
TRBD2 - TRBJ2-1 TRBV15 TGTGCCACCAGCAGAAAGGGACTAGCGGGAGGACATGAGCAGTTCTTC CATSRKGLAGGHEQFF
- - TRBJ1-2 TRBV3-1 TGTGCCAGCAGCCAAGGTAGTACGAATGGCTACACCTTC CASSQGSTNGYTF
- - TRBJ2-7 TRBV6-2/TRBV6-3 TGTGCCAGCAGTTACTCGATAGGCGGAACGAGGGAGCAGTACTTC CASSYSIGGTREQYF
- - TRBJ1-2 TRBV30 TGTGCCTGGAAGACGGGAGTCTACACCTTC CAWKTGVYTF
- once TRBJ1-6 TRBV9 TGTGCCAGCAGCGTAGTGGAGGGGATCCCCCTCCACTTT CASSVVEGIPLHF
- - TRBJ2-7 TRBV20-1 TGCAGTGCTAGCCCTGCGGATGCTCGCTACGAGCAGTACTTC CSASPADARYEQYF
TRBD1 - TRBJ1-1 TRBV20-1 TGCAGTGCTACTAATGGACAGGGGGACACTGAAGCTTTCTTT CSATNGQGDTEAFF
- once TRBJ1-1 TRBV5-1 TGCGCCAGCAGCGCCGACAGAGACACTGAAGCTTTCTTT CASSADRDTEAFF
- - TRBJ1-4 TRBV12-3/TRBV12-4 TGTGCCAGCAGTTTAGCGGGGGCAGGAGAAAAACTGTTTTTT CASSLAGAGEKLFF
- - TRBJ1-5 TRBV6-2/TRBV6-3 TGTGCCAGCATCTCACAGGCAGCCGATTATAGCAATCAGCCCCAGCATTTT CASISQAADYSNQPQHF
- - TRBJ2-3 TRBV7-9 TGTGCCAGCAGCTTAAGGGATGGCACAGATACGCAGTATTTT CASSLRDGTDTQYF
- - TRBJ1-2 TRBV25-1 TGTGCCAGCATGAGGGATGGAGCCTATGGCTACACCTTC CASMRDGAYGYTF
- - TRBJ2-7 TRBV7-9 TGTGCCAGCACCCACAGGGACGGTTACGAGCAGTACTTC CASTHRDGYEQYF
- - TRBJ2-1 TRBV15 TGTGCCACCAGCAGGGATTTTAACGAGCAGTTCTTC CATSRDFNEQFF
- - TRBJ1-2 TRBV6-5 TGTGCCAGCAGTTACGAACTCGGCAGAGCCGCTAACTATGGCTACACCTTC CASSYELGRAANYGYTF
TRBD1 - TRBJ1-5 TRBV28 TGTGCCATCGAGACAGGGGCCTATCAGCCCCAGCATTTT CAIETGAYQPQHF
- - TRBJ1-2 TRBV3-1 TGTGCCAGCAGCCGCCAACAGGGTGGGGATGGCTACACCTTC CASSRQQGGDGYTF
- - TRBJ1-3 TRBV20-1 TGCAGTGCTGCAAATCCGTCTGGAAACACCATATATTTT CSAANPSGNTIYF
- - TRBJ1-1 TRBV7-9 TGTGCCAGCAGCTTAGACGAGGGCACTGAAGCTTTCTTT CASSLDEGTEAFF
TRBD1 - TRBJ1-6 TRBV20-1 TGCAGTGCCTTTACGACAGGGGTCACCCTCCACTTT CSAFTTGVTLHF
TRBD2 - TRBJ2-1 TRBV7-9 TGTGCCAGCAGCTTAGCCCCTAGCGGGGGGGCCTTTTTTGGTGGTGAGCAGTTCTTC CASSLAPSGGAFFGGEQFF
- - TRBJ1-5 TRBV30 TGTGCCTGGAGCCAGCAGTCCAATCAGCCCCAGCATTTT CAWSQQSNQPQHF
TRBD1 - TRBJ2-7 TRBV7-9 TGTGCCAGCAGAGCTACAGGGGTCGACGAGCAGTACTTC CASRATGVDEQYF
- - TRBJ2-1 TRBV29-1 TGCAGCGTTGAATCGCTAGCCAACAATGAGCAGTTCTTC CSVESLANNEQFF
TRBD2 - TRBJ2-1 TRBV29-1 TGCAGCGTTCGGACTAGCGGACACAATGAGCAGTTCTTC CSVRTSGHNEQFF
- - TRBJ2-7 TRBV30 TGTGCCTGGAGTCTCGGGTTTTACGAGCAGTACTTC CAWSLGFYEQYF
- - TRBJ2-7 TRBV20-1 TGCAGTGCTAGTAGTCCGCTTTCCTCCTACGAGCAGTACTTC CSASSPLSSYEQYF
TRBD2 - TRBJ2-5 TRBV2 TGTGCCAGCAGCGAGCATTCGACTAGCGGCCAAGAGACCCAGTACTTC CASSEHSTSGQETQYF
TRBD2 - TRBJ2-7 TRBV10-3 TGTGCCATCAGTGGAGCGGGAGCACCCGAGCAGTACTTC CAISGAGAPEQYF
- - TRBJ2-1 TRBV20-1 TGCAGTTCCTCAGGGTCCCTCTACAATGAGCAGTTCTTC CSSSGSLYNEQFF
- - TRBJ1-1 TRBV3-1 TGTGCCAGCAGCCAAGCGGCCAACCTAGAAGCTTTCTTT CASSQAANLEAFF
TRBD1 once TRBJ2-7 TRBV6-6 TGTGCCAGCAGCCTCGAGGGGGCAGGCGCATCCTACGAGCAGTACTTC CASSLEGAGASYEQYF
TRBD2 - TRBJ2-7 TRBV2 TGTGCCAGCAGTGACACTAGCGGCTACGAGCAGTACTTC CASSDTSGYEQYF
- - TRBJ1-2 TRBV2 TGTGCCAGCAGGGCGGACTCGGTCGGCGGCTACACCTTC CASRADSVGGYTF
TRBD2 - TRBJ2-3 TRBV20-1 TGCAGTGCTAGAAAAGATAGCGGGATGAGCACAGATACGCAGTATTTT CSARKDSGMSTDTQYF